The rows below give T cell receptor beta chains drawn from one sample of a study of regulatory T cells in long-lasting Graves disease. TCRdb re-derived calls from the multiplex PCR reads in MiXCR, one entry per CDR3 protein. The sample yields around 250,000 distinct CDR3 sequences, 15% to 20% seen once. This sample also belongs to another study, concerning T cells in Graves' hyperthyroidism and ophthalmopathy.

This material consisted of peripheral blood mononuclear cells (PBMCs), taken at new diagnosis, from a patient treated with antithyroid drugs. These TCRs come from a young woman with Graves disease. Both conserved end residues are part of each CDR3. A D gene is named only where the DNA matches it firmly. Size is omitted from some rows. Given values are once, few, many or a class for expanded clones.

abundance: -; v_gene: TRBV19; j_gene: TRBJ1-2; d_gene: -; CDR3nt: TGTGCCAGTAGTACCTATGGCTACACCTTC; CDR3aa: CASSTYGYTF
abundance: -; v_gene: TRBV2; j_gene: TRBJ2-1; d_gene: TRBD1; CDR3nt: TGTGCCAGCAGTGAATTACAGGGGGCCTACAATGAGCAGTTCTTC; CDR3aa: CASSELQGAYNEQFF
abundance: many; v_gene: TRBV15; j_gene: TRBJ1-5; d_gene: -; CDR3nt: TGTGCCACCAGCAGAGGGGACCGCGGCAATCAGCCCCAGCATTTT; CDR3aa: CATSRGDRGNQPQHF
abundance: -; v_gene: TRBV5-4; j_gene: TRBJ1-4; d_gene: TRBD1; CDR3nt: TGTGCCAGCAGCCGTGAGGGGACAGGTCGCGAAAAACTGTTTTTT; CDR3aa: CASSREGTGREKLFF
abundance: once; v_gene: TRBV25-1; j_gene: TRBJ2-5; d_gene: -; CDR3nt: TGTGCCAGCAGTGAATATGGGGAGACCCAGTACTTC; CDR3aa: CASSEYGETQYF
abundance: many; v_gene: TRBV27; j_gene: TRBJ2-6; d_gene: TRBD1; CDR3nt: TGTGCCAGCAGTACAGGGGCTGGGGCCAACGTCCTGACTTTC; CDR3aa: CASSTGAGANVLTF
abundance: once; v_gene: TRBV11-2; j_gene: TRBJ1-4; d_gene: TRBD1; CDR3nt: TGTGCCAGCAGCTCTGATTGGGACAGGGCCGCTAATGAAAAACTGTTTTTT; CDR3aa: CASSSDWDRAANEKLFF
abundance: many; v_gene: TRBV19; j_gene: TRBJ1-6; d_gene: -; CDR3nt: TGTGCCGCACGGACGGGTAATTCACCCCTCCACTTT; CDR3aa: CAARTGNSPLHF
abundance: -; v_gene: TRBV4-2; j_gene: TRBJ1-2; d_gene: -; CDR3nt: TGTGCCAGCAGCCAAGATTTCCAGGGGAACACCTTC; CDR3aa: CASSQDFQGNTF
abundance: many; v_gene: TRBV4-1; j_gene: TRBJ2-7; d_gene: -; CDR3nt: TGCGCCAGCAGCCAAGTTGAGGATCTCCGGGGCGAGCAGTACTTC; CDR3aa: CASSQVEDLRGEQYF
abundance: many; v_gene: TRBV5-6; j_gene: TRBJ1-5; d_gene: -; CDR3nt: TGTGCCAGCAGCTTGGGGGACTCCCGGAGGCAGCCCCAGCATTTT; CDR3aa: CASSLGDSRRQPQHF
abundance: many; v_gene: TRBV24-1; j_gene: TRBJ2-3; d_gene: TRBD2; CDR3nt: TGTGCCACCGGAGCGGGGGGGAACACAGATACGCAGTATTTT; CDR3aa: CATGAGGNTDTQYF
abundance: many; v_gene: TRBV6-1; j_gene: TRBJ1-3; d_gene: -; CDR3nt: TGTGCCAGCAGTGAAGCGCTGGGAACAGCCGGAAACACCATATATTTT; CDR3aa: CASSEALGTAGNTIYF
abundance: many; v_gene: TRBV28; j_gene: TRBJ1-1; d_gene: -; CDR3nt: TGTGCCAGCAGTTGGGGGGGGTGGCCTTTCTTT; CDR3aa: CASSWGGWPFF
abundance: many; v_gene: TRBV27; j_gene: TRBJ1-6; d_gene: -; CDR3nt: TGTGCCAGCAGTTTCCGGGGCCCTAATTCACCCCTCCACTTT; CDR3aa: CASSFRGPNSPLHF
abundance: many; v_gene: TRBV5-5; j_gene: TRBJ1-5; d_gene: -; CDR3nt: TGTGCCAGCAGCCCCACCGCGGCTAACTGGTATAGCAATCAGCCCCAGCATTTT; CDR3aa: CASSPTAANWYSNQPQHF
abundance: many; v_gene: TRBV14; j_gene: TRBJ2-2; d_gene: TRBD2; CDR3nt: TGTGCCAGCAGCCTTGTCGAGTGGACTAGCGGGATTAACACCGGGGAGCTGTTTTTT; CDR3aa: CASSLVEWTSGINTGELFF
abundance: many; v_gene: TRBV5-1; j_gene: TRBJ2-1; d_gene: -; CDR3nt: TGCGCCAGCAGCTTGGTCGTGGACAATGAGCAGTTCTTC; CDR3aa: CASSLVVDNEQFF
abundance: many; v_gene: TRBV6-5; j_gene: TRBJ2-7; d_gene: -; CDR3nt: TGTGCCAGCAGTTACACGGACGATTCCGCGGGCGCAAGCTCCTACGAGCAGTACTTC; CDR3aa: CASSYTDDSAGASSYEQYF
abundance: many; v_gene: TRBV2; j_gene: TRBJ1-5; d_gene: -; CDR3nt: TGTGCCAGCAGTGAAGCGCGTGTGGAAAGGCCCCAGCATTTT; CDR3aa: CASSEARVERPQHF
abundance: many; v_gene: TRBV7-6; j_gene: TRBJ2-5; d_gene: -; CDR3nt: TGTGCCAGCAGCTTTGAAAGGGGAGAGACCCAGTACTTC; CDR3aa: CASSFERGETQYF
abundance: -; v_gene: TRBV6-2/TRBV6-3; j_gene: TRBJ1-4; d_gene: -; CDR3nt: TGTGCCAGCAGTTACTCGTCCAGGTCTAATGAAAAACTGTTTTTT; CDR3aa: CASSYSSRSNEKLFF
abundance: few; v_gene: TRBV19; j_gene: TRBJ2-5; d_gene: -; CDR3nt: TGTGCCAGTAGTATAGTGTACGGCCAAGAGACCCAGTACTTC; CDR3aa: CASSIVYGQETQYF
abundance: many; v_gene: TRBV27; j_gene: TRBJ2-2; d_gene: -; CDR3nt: TGTGCCAGCAGTTTATTGACAACCGGGGAGCTGTTTTTT; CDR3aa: CASSLLTTGELFF
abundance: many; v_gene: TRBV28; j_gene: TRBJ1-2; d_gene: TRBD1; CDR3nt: TGTGCCAGCTACCAAACAGGGGACTATGGCTACACCTTC; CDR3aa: CASYQTGDYGYTF
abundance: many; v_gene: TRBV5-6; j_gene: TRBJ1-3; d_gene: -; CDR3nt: TGTGCCAGCAGCCCGCTGGGACGGGGGCGAAACACCATATATTTT; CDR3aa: CASSPLGRGRNTIYF
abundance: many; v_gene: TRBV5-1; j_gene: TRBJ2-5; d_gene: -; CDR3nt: TGCGCCAGCAGCTTGAGCCGAGATGGGACCCAGTACTTC; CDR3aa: CASSLSRDGTQYF
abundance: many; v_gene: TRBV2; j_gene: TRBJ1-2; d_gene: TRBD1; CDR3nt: TGTGCCAGCAGAGCAGGGGGCTATGGCTACACCTTC; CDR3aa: CASRAGGYGYTF
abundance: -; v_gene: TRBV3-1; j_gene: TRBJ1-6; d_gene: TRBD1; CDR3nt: TGTGCCAGCAGCCGGCGACAGGGGGCAGGTTCACCCCTCCACTTT; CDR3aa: CASSRRQGAGSPLHF
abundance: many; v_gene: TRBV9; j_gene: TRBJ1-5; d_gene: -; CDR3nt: TGTGCCAGCAGCGTAGCTCCTAATAGCAATCAGCCCCAGCATTTT; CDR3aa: CASSVAPNSNQPQHF
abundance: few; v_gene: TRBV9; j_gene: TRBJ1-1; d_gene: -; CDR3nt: TGTGCCAGCAGCATAAACTGGAACACTGAAGCTTTCTTT; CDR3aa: CASSINWNTEAFF
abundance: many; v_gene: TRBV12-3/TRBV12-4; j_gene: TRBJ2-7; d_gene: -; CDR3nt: TGTGCCAGCAGTTTAGCCAGCGACGGCCCCTACGAGCAGTACTTC; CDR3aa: CASSLASDGPYEQYF
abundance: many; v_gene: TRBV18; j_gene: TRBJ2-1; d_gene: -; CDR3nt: TGTGCCAGCTCACAACTCCGGCAGGGGAGGAACAACAATGAGCAGTTCTTC; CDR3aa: CASSQLRQGRNNNEQFF
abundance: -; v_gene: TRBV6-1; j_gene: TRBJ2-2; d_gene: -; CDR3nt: TGTGCCGCCTGGGACCGACCGAACACCGGGGAGCTGTTTTTT; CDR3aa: CAAWDRPNTGELFF
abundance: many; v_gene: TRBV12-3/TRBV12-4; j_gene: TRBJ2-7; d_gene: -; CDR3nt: TGTGCCAGCAGACTTTCAACACGCGCCTCCTACGAGCAGTACTTC; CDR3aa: CASRLSTRASYEQYF
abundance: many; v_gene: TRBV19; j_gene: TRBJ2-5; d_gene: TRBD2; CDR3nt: TGTGCCAGTAGTATTGGGACTAGCGGAGGAGAGACCCAGTACTTC; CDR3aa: CASSIGTSGGETQYF
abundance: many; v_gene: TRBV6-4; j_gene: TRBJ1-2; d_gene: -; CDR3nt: TGTGCCAGCAGTGTTCTTATAGAGGTCCCCGACTTTAACTATGGCTACACCTTC; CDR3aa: CASSVLIEVPDFNYGYTF
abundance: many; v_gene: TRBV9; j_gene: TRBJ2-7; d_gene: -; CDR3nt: TGTGCCAGCAGCGCCGGGGACGGCGAGCAGTACTTC; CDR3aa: CASSAGDGEQYF
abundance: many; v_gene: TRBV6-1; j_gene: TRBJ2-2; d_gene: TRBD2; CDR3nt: TGTGCCAGCATCATAGGGCTAGCGGGGGGCTGGGAGCTGTTTTTT; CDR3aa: CASIIGLAGGWELFF
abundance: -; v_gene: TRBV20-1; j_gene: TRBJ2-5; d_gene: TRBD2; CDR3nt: TGCAGTGCTAGAGATTTTCGAGCGGGGGGGCGGGAGACCCAGTACTTC; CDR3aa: CSARDFRAGGRETQYF
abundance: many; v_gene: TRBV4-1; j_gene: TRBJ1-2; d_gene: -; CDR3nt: TGCGCCAGCAGCCAAGAGGGCACGGTAGCTAACTATGGCTACACCTTC; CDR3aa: CASSQEGTVANYGYTF
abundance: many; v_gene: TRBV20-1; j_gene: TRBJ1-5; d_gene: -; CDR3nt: TGCAGTGCTATCCCCAGGGTTTACGGCAATCAGCCCCAGCATTTT; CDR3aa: CSAIPRVYGNQPQHF
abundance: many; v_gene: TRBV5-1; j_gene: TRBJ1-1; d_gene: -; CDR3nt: TGCGCCAGCAGCTTGGCCGGACGGTTTGAAGCTTTCTTT; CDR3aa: CASSLAGRFEAFF
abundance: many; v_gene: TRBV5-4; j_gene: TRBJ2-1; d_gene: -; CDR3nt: TGTGCCAGCAGAACAAACTACAATGAGCAGTTCTTC; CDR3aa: CASRTNYNEQFF
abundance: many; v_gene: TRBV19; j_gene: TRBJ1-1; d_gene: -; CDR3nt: TGTGCCAGTAGTATTGGGACGGGGAACACTGAAGCTTTCTTT; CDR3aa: CASSIGTGNTEAFF
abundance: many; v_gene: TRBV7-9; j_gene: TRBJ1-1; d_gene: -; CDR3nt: TGTGCCAGCAGCCCCGTAGAGGGTGCCAACACTGAAGCTTTCTTT; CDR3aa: CASSPVEGANTEAFF
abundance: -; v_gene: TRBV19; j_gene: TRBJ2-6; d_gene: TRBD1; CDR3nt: TGTGCCAGTAGTATAGAACCTCCAGGGGGCGTTGGGGCCAACGTCCTGACTTTC; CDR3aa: CASSIEPPGGVGANVLTF
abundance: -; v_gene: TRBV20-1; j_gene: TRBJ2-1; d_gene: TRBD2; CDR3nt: TGCAGTGGCTTAGCGGGGGGGCGAGAGCAGTTCTTC; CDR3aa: CSGLAGGREQFF
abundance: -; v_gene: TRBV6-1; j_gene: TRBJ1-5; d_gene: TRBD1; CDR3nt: TGTGCCAGCAGCCCCCGGGGGGACAGGGCCGATAGCAATCAGCCCCAGCATTTT; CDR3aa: CASSPRGDRADSNQPQHF
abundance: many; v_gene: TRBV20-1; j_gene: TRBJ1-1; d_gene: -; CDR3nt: TGCAGTGCTAGTACGGACACTGAAGCTTTCTTT; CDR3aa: CSASTDTEAFF
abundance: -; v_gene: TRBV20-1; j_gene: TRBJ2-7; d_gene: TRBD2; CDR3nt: TGCAGTGCTAGAGGAGCGGGGGGGCCCTCCTACGAGCAGTACTTC; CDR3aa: CSARGAGGPSYEQYF
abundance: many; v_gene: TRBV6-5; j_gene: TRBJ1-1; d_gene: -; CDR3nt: TGTGCCAGCAGTTACTTCGGCAGAAAGAACACTGAAGCTTTCTTT; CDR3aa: CASSYFGRKNTEAFF
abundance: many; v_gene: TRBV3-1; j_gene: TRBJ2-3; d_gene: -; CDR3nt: TGTGCCAGCAGCCAAGATACCCCGAAAAGAACAGATACGCAGTATTTT; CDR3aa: CASSQDTPKRTDTQYF
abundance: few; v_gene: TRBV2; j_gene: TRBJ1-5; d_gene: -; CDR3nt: TGTGCCAGCAGTGAAGGGTGGCAGGGCACGTCTCAGCCCCAGCATTTT; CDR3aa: CASSEGWQGTSQPQHF
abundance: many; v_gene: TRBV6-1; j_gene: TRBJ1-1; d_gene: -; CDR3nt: TGTGCCAGCAGTGAAGTAAGGGGTTACACTGAAGCTTTCTTT; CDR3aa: CASSEVRGYTEAFF